In its sample, the clone carrying this TCR beta chain was seen many times. The target antigen is unknown. Generation of bulk TCR libraries relied on previously described methods and listed TCR primers. TCRdb reprocessed the PCR reads via MiXCR and lists one record per CDR3 protein. This sample has more than 300,000 distinct CDR3 sequences, with about 21% found just once. Naive CD8 libraries came from around 18,000 to 910,000 sorted cells with 10%, 30% or 50% RNA. The sample belongs to a study of molecular identifiers for immune sequencing clone quantification. Study-level results: Spike-in Jurkat TCR RNA from a single cell reportedly registered among approximately 900,000 naive cells. A shared barcode on identical TCR molecules could lead to underestimated sizes for highly expanded clones.

The V segment lost 7 bases and the J segment 6 bases; nucleotides outside the gene matches: 12. This CDR3 spans 13 amino acids. CDR1 and CDR2 (germline): SQVTM, ANQGSEA. The sequence was obtained from a human donor in good health. Some libraries in this study had Jurkat cell RNA spiked in. The genes are TRBV29-1 and TRBJ2-7, with 7 positions matching TRBD1. The sequencing sample was made of naive CD8+ T cells from blood, with Jurkat cell RNA spiked in. Sample subset: FACS-sorted CD8+CD4-CCR7+CD45RA+ naive T cells. The CDR3 nucleotides read TGCAGCGCCGAGGTCAGGGGGTCGGGCGAGCAGTACTTC. This codes for CSAEVRGSGEQYF.